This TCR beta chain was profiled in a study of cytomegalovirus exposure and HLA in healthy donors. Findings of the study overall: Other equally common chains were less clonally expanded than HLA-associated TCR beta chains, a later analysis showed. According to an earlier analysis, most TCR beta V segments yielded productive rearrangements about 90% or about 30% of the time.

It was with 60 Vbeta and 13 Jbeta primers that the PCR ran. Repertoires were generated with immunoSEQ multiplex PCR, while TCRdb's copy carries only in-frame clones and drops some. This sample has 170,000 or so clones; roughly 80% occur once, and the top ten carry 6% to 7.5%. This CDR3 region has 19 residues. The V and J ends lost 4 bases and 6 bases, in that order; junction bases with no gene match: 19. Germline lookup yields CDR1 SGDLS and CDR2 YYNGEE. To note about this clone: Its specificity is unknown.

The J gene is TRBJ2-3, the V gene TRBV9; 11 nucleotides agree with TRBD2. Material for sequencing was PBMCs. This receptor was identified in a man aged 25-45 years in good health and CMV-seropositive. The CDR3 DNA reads TGTGCCAGCAGCCCACTTTCGGGGCTAGCGGGGGGAGGGGGGGATACGCAGTATTTT. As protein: CASSPLSGLAGGGGDTQYF. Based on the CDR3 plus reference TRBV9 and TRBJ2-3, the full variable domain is DSGVTQTPKHLITATGQRVTLRCSPRSGDLSVYWYQQSLDQGLQFLIQYYNGEERAKGNILERFSAQQFPDLHSELNLSSLELGDSALYFCASSPLSGLAGGGGDTQYFGPGTRLTVL.